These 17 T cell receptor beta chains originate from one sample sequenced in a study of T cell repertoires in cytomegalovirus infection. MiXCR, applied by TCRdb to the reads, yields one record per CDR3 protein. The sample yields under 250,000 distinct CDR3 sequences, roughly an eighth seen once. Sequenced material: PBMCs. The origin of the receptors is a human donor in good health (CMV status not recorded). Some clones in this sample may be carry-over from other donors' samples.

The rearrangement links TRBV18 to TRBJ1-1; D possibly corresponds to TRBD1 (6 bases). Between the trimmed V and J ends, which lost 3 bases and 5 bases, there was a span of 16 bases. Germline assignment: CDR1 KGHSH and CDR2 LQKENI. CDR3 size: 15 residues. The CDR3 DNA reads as TGTGCCAGCTCACCGCAGGCCGGGGGCAGGACTGAAGCTTTCTTT. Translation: CASSPQAGGRTEAFF.

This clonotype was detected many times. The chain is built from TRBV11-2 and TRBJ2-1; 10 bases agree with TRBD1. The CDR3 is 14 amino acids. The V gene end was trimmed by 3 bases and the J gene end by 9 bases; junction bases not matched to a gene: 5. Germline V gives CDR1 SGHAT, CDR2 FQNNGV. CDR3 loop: CASSFGQGDVEQFF. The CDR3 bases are TGTGCCAGCAGCTTCGGACAGGGGGACGTTGAGCAGTTCTTC.

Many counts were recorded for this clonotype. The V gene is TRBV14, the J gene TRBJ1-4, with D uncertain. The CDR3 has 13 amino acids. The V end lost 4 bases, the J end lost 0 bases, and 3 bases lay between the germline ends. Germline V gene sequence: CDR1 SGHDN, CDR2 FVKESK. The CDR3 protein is CASSRATNEKLFF. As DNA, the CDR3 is TGTGCCAGCAGCCGTGCAACTAATGAAAAACTGTTTTTT.

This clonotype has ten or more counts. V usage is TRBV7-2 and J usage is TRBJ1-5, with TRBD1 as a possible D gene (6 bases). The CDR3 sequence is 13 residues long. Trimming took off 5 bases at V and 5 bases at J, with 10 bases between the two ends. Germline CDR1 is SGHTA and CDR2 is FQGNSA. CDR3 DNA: TGTGCCAGCAGCCCAGGGGAGCATCAGCCCCAGCATTTT. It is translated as CASSPGEHQPQHF.

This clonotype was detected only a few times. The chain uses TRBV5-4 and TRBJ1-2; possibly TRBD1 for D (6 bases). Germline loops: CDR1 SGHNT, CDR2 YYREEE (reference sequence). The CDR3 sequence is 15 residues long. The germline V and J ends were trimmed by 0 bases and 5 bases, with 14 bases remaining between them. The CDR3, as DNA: TGTGCCAGCAGCTTGGGAAACAGGGAAGGGTATGGCTACACCTTC. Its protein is CASSLGNREGYGYTF. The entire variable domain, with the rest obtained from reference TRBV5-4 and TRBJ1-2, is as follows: ETGVTQSPTHLIKTRGQQVTLRCSSQSGHNTVSWYQQALGQGPQFIFQYYREEENGRGNFPPRFSGLQFPNYSSELNVNALELDDSALYLCASSLGNREGYGYTFGSGTRLTVV.

The CDR3 loop is CASSDTGGKAEAFF. The CDR3 region has the DNA TGTGCCAGCAGTGACACAGGGGGCAAAGCTGAAGCTTTCTTT. The rearrangement joins TRBV25-1 to TRBJ1-1; 9 bases map to TRBD1. In germline, CDR1 is MGHDK, CDR2 SYGVNS. Germline trimming cut 3 bases from V and 6 bases from J; bases unmatched to any gene: 5. CDR3 length equals 14 residues.

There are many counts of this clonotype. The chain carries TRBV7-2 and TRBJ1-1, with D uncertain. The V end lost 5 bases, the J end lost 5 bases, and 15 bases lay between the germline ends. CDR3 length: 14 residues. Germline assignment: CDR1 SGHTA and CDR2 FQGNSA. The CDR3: CASSPFDLGTEAFF. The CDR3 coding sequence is TGTGCCAGCAGCCCTTTCGACCTAGGGACTGAAGCTTTCTTT.

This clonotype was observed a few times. The CDR3 sequence: CASKSSGSSYEQYF. In DNA, the CDR3 is TGTGCCAGCAAAAGTAGCGGGAGCTCCTACGAGCAGTACTTC. V usage is TRBV6-5 and J usage is TRBJ2-7; 9 bases align to TRBD2. CDR1 is MNHEY and CDR2 is SVGAGI in the germline V gene. Germline trimming cut 7 bases from V and 0 bases from J; bases unmatched to any gene: 4. The CDR3 runs to 14 residues.

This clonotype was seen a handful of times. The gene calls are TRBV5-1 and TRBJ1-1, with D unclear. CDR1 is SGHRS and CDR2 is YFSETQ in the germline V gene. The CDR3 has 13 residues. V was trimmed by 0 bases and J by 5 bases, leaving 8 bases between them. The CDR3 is CASSLDPRTEAFF. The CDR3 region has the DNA TGCGCCAGCAGCTTGGACCCCCGGACTGAAGCTTTCTTT. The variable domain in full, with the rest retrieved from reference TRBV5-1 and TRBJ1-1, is KAGVTQTPRYLIKTRGQQVTLSCSPISGHRSVSWYQQTPGQGLQFLFEYFSETQRNKGNFPGRFSGRQFSNSRSEMNVSTLELGDSALYLCASSLDPRTEAFFGQGTRLTVV.

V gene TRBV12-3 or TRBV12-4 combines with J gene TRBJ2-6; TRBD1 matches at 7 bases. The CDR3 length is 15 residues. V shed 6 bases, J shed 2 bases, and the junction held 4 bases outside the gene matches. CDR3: CASSPQGTGANVLTF. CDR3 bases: TGTGCCAGCAGCCCACAGGGGACTGGGGCCAACGTCCTGACTTTC.

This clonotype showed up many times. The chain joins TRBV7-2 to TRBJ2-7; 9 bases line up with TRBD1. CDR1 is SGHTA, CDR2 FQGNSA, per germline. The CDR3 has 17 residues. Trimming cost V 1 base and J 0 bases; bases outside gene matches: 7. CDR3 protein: CASSLGSGQGSSYEQYF. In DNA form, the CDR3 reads TGTGCCAGCAGCTTAGGGTCGGGACAGGGTAGCTCCTACGAGCAGTACTTC.

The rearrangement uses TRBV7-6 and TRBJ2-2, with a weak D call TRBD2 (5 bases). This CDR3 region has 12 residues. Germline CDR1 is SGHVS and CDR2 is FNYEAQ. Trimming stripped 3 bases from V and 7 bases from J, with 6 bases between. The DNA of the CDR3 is TGTGCCAGCAGCTTCGACTACGGGGAGCTGTTTTTT. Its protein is CASSFDYGELFF. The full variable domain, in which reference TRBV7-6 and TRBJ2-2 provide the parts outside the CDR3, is GAGVSQSPRYKVTKRGQDVALRCDPISGHVSLYWYRQALGQGPEFLTYFNYEAQQDKSGLPNDRFSAERPEGSISTLTIQRTEQRDSAMYRCASSFDYGELFFGEGSRLTVL.

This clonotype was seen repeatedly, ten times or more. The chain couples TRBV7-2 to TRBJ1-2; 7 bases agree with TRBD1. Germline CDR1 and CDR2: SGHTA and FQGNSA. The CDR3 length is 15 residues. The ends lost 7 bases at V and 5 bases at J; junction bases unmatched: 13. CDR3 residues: CASMPRYRGQYGYTF. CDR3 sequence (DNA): TGTGCCAGCATGCCTAGGTACAGGGGCCAATATGGCTACACCTTC.

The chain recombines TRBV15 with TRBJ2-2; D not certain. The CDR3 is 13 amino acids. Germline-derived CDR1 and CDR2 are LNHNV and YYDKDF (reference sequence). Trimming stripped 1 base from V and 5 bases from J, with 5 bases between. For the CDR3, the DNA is TGTGCCACCAGCAGAGTACAAACCGGGGAGCTGTTTTTT. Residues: CATSRVQTGELFF.

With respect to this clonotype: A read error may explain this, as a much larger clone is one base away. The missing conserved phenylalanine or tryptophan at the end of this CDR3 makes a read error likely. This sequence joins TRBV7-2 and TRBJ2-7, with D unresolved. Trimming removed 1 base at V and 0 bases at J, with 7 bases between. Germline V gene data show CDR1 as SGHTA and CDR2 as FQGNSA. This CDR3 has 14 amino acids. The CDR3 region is CASSLVRSSYEQYL. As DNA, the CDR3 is TGTGCCAGCAGCTTAGTCCGTAGCTCCTACGAGCAGTACTTA.

The DNA of the CDR3 is TGCAGTGCTAGAGATGGGAGGAGGTGGAACACTGAAGCTTTCTTT. Residues: CSARDGRRWNTEAFF. The chain joins TRBV20-1 to TRBJ1-1, with unresolved D. Germline CDR1 reads DFQATT; CDR2 reads SNEGSKA (reference sequence). V was trimmed by 0 bases and J by 1 base, leaving 12 bases between them. CDR3 size: 15 residues.

The CDR3 sequence: CASSFSKSQETQYF. CDR3 coding DNA: TGTGCCAGCAGTTTCAGCAAATCCCAAGAGACCCAGTACTTC. The V call is TRBV12-3 or TRBV12-4, the J call TRBJ2-5; D is unresolved. Deletions cut 3 bases from V and 1 base from J, with 9 bases between. The CDR3 consists of 14 residues.